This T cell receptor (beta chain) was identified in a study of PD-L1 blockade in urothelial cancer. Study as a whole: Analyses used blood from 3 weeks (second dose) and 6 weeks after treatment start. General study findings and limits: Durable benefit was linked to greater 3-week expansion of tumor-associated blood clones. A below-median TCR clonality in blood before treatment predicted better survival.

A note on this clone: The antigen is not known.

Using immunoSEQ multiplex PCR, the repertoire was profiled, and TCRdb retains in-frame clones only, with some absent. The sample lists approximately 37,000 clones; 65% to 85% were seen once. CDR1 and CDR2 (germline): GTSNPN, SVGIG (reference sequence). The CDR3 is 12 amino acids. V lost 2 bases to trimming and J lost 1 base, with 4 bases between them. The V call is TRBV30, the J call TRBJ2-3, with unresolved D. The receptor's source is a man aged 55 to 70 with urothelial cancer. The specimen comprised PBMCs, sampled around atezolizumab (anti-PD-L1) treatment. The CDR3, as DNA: TGTGCCTGGAGTCCGGGCACAGATACGCAGTATTTT. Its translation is CAWSPGTDTQYF.